The clone carrying this T cell receptor beta chain was seen ten or more times. Its antigen is not known. The data originate from a study of T cell repertoires in cytomegalovirus infection. Study-level points and caveats: Within the response measured ex vivo, HLA-C-restricted CMV-specific TCR beta clonotypes were dominant.

Each CDR3 protein gets one entry after TCRdb re-called the reads with MiXCR. The sample holds roughly 240,000 distinct CDR3 sequences, approximately 7% seen once. The TCR comes from a human donor in good health (CMV status not recorded). Some clones in this sample may be carry-over from other donors' samples. The sequenced sample was PBMCs.

The DNA for the CDR3 is TGTGCCAGCAGCTGGACTAGCGGGGCTCCGAACACCGGGGAGCTGTTTTTT. Its protein product is CASSWTSGAPNTGELFF. The chain uses TRBV7-2 and TRBJ2-2; 12 positions agree with TRBD2. The germline CDR1 and CDR2 sequences are SGHTA and FQGNSA. This CDR3 is built from 17 residues. V dropped 4 bases and J dropped 0; count of bases not matched to a gene: 3.